A selection of T cell receptor beta chains follows, all from one sample in a study of OX40 agonist ivuxolimab in advanced cancers. Measured with immunoSEQ multiplex PCR; TCRdb has only the in-frame clones, and not every one. Here the sample spans some 86,000 clones, 70% to 90% being singletons. This sample comprised CD4+ or CD8+ T cells sorted from blood, obtained in a trial of the OX40 agonist ivuxolimab. The receptors were gathered from an adult with an advanced solid tumor such as melanoma, head and neck, liver or kidney cancer. CDR3s leave out the opening cysteine and the closing phenylalanine or tryptophan. Each record gives: CDR3 protein, V gene, J gene, clone size, CDR3 length. Size tells how often a clone was seen (once, few, many) or the class of an expanded clone, and some rows leave it out.

ASTKDRVNSPLH	TRBV27	TRBJ1-6	.	12
ASSQDVHRQKAVIQGLNEQF	TRBV4-3	TRBJ2-1	.	20
ASSTLAGAYNEQF	TRBV6-5	TRBJ2-1	.	13
ASSQVLKAVASEQY	TRBV4-1	.	.	14
ASSPSGLADLY	TRBV13	TRBJ2-7	.	11
ASSYSIGSEYEQY	TRBV6-6	TRBJ2-7	once	13
ASSPPGLGVETQY	TRBV11-1	TRBJ2-5	.	13
ASSYRPRADTQY	TRBV6-5	TRBJ2-3	.	12
ASSPGRLAGGFGELF	TRBV5-1	TRBJ2-2	.	15
ASSAGSTDTQY	TRBV10-1	TRBJ2-3	.	11
ASSNTGGGEQF	TRBV6-5	TRBJ2-1	.	11
ASSWSPENQPQH	TRBV7-2	TRBJ1-5	.	12
ASSAGGGLTDTQY	TRBV7-8	TRBJ2-3	.	13
SARTGSTEAF	TRBV29-1	TRBJ1-1	.	10
ASATLMGVGRYGYT	TRBV11-2	TRBJ1-2	.	14
ASSSDSLANNEQF	TRBV7-3	TRBJ2-1	.	13
ASSVVAHLTYGYT	TRBV9	TRBJ1-2	.	13
ASIRTQRGEQY	TRBV2	TRBJ2-7	.	11
ASSLEAAGGAEAF	TRBV5-1	TRBJ1-1	.	13
ASSFSGGSREQY	TRBV5-1	TRBJ2-7	.	12
ASSPGPDGLGETQY	TRBV11-3	TRBJ2-5	.	14
ASSLAGGGEQF	TRBV7-6	TRBJ2-1	.	11
ASSPAGLSRGTQY	TRBV7-2	TRBJ2-5	.	13
ASSLQPGTEYEQY	TRBV7-6	TRBJ2-7	.	13
ASSLRKPYNSPLH	TRBV7-9	TRBJ1-6	.	13
ASSQDRGVFSGNTIY	TRBV4-1	TRBJ1-3	.	15
ASSLDWGLGQGARETQY	TRBV7-2	TRBJ2-5	.	17
ASSPTLKEDIQY	TRBV6-6	TRBJ2-4	.	12
ASSLGSTDTQY	TRBV5-4	TRBJ2-3	.	11
ASSLVEGYGYT	TRBV7-2	TRBJ1-2	.	11
ASSLVSPGLATNEKLF	TRBV28	TRBJ1-4	.	16